Below, 10 T cell receptor beta chains from the same sample are listed, as sequenced in a study of blood T cell repertoires in COVID-19 (dated by TCRdb to 2018 to 2020). Preparation of the library involved the immunoSEQ multiplex PCR assay. Entries here come from immuneACCESS through TCRdb and include only in-frame sequences with V and J called. Some clones fail to appear in such tables; in the studies checked, an unresolved V gene covers under half of the shortfall, and the cause of the remainder is unknown. In all, the sample holds around 70,000 clones, and about four fifths of those were seen once. Together, the top ten hold more than 4.5% of the sample. The sample taken for sequencing was peripheral blood. These receptors all come from a woman of 80 years or more with active or convalescent COVID-19.

The rearrangement links TRBV18 to TRBJ1-2; 7 positions match TRBD1. The V segment lost 5 bases and the J segment 2 bases; nucleotides outside the gene matches: 8. Looked up from germline, CDR1 is KGHSH and CDR2 is LQKENI. This CDR3 is built from 15 residues. CDR3 DNA sequence: TGTGCCAGCTCAAATACGACAGGGTTAAACTATGGCTACACCTTC. Its protein product is CASSNTTGLNYGYTF.

V usage is TRBV5-1 and J usage is TRBJ1-6; TRBD1 matches at 8 bases. With 3 bases clipped from V and 0 bases from J, the junction kept 8 bases outside the gene matches. Germline CDR1 reads SGHRS; CDR2 reads YFSETQ. CDR3 length: 18 amino acids. The chain's CDR3 is CASSSMGQASSYNSPLHF. The CDR3 DNA sequence: TGCGCCAGCAGCTCCATGGGACAGGCGAGCTCCTATAATTCACCCCTCCACTTT.

The rearrangement links TRBV2 to TRBJ2-6; TRBD1 matches 8 bases. J gave up 2 bases and V 6 bases, and 6 bases lay outside the gene matches. The CDR3 spans 16 residues. The germline V gene has CDR1 SNHLY and CDR2 FYNNEI. The CDR3 DNA sequence: TGTGCCAGCAGGTCACCAGGGGGCGCTGGGGCCAACGTCCTGACTTTC. It specifies CASRSPGGAGANVLTF.

The V call is TRBV28, the J call TRBJ2-7, with a weak D call TRBD2 (6 bases). The germline CDR1 and CDR2 sequences are MDHEN and SYDVKM. Trimming left V 5 bases short and J 2 bases short, with 19 bases between. The CDR3 is 16 residues long. The CDR3 protein is CASSLGAGPSPYEQYF. The CDR3 DNA is TGTGCCAGCAGTCTAGGCGCGGGGCCATCACCCTACGAGCAGTACTTC.

This clone was detected a few times. This rearrangement joins TRBV6-5 to TRBJ2-2; a weak D match, TRBD2 (5 bases). V lost 6 bases and J 3 bases, leaving 5 bases between the germline ends. From germline, CDR1 is MNHEY and CDR2 SVGAGI. CDR3 length: 12 residues. The CDR3 region is CASRRDTGELFF. In DNA form, the CDR3 reads TGTGCCAGCAGGAGGGACACCGGGGAGCTGTTTTTT.

This rearrangement joins TRBV6-1 to TRBJ1-2; no definite D call. From germline, CDR1 is MNHNS and CDR2 SASEGT. The V and J ends lost 1 base and 2 bases respectively, with 5 bases between them. CDR3 length: 13 amino acids. The CDR3: CASSEVGNYGYTF. CDR3 DNA sequence: TGTGCCAGCAGTGAAGTCGGGAACTATGGCTACACCTTC.

The chain couples TRBV28 to TRBJ2-5; tentatively, D is TRBD1 (5 bases). V shed 2 bases and J shed 1 base, with 14 bases lying between them. The CDR3 runs to 16 residues. CDR1 and CDR2 (germline): MDHEN, SYDVKM. CDR3 region: CASSLSGAPGQETQYF. Written as DNA, the CDR3 is TGTGCCAGCAGTTTAAGTGGGGCGCCGGGCCAAGAGACCCAGTACTTC.

J is TRBJ2-1 and V is TRBV7-3, with D possibly matching TRBD2 (5 bases). CDR1 and CDR2 (germline): SGHTA, FQGTGA. The CDR3 loop spans 14 amino acids. The germline V and J ends were trimmed by 5 bases and 9 bases, with 17 bases remaining between them. The CDR3 sequence is CASSNLVGNGEQFF. The CDR3 coding sequence is TGTGCCAGCAGCAATCTAGTCGGGAATGGTGAGCAGTTCTTC.

This chain uses TRBV5-1 with TRBJ2-3; tentatively, D is TRBD2 (6 bases). V lost 0 bases and J 4 bases, leaving 9 bases between the germline ends. The CDR3 sequence is 14 residues long. Per germline, CDR1 SGHRS and CDR2 YFSETQ. The CDR3 here is CASSLEGGADTQYF. The CDR3 DNA is TGCGCCAGCAGCTTGGAGGGAGGCGCAGATACGCAGTATTTT.

The CDR3 region is CASSLVAGLGIGGQDTQYF. For the CDR3, the DNA is TGTGCCAGCAGTTTAGTAGCGGGGTTGGGCATTGGTGGGCAAGATACGCAGTATTTT. This rearrangement joins TRBV27 to TRBJ2-3, with 8 nucleotides matching TRBD2. V was pared by 2 bases and J by 5 bases, with 18 bases of the junction left unmatched. Germline assignment: CDR1 MNHEY and CDR2 SMNVEV (reference sequence). This CDR3 has 19 amino acids.